This T cell receptor (beta chain) is from a study of breast tumors, draining lymph nodes, adjacent tissues. Samples came from axillary lymph nodes draining the breast cancer. Overall study findings and caveats: Compared with basal-like, luminal-like tumors shared significantly more repertoire with nontumor tissue. Tumor repertoires ranked between lymph nodes and nontumor tissue in diversity, with V and J gene preferences. Most tumor T cells seemingly derive from lymph node, then expand in tumor. Tumor T cell lymph node origin was a supported hypothesis, not proven.

This clonotype was seen at least ten times. The antigen remains undetermined. TCRdb re-analysed the multiplex PCR reads in MiXCR, keeping a single row per CDR3 protein. The table has about 300,000 distinct CDR3 sequences, 30% seen once. The TCR comes from a female donor with breast cancer. Some clones in this sample may be carry-over from other donors' samples. Sequenced: axillary lymph node tissue.

DNA for the CDR3: TGTGCCAGCAGCCTTGACCGGGCCAAAAACCCCAAAGAGACCCAGTACTTC. Amino acids: CASSLDRAKNPKETQYF. The chain links TRBV5-6 to TRBJ2-5; D call uncertain. The V end was cut by 4 bases, the J end by 3 bases, with 22 bases between. The germline CDR1 and CDR2 sequences are SGHDT and YYEEEE. The CDR3 totals 17 residues.